A selection of T cell receptor beta chains follows, all from one sample in a study of T cells in Graves' hyperthyroidism and ophthalmopathy. TCRdb ran MiXCR on the multiplex PCR reads and lists one entry per CDR3 protein. Here the sample spans approximately 520,000 distinct CDR3 sequences, roughly a quarter being singletons. Sequencing was carried out using blood. The receptors stem from a woman aged 25 to 39 with Graves' ophthalmopathy. Both conserved end residues are part of each CDR3. A D gene is named only where the DNA matches it firmly. Clone size is not always given. Where it is, it says once, few, many or a class for expanded clones.

TRBJ1-5	.	TRBV6-2/TRBV6-3	many	CASRPTRENNQPQHF	TGTGCCAGCAGACCCACACGGGAAAACAATCAGCCCCAGCATTTT
TRBJ2-7	TRBD2	TRBV7-9	few	CASSHRTSGVFEQYF	TGTGCCAGCAGCCACCGGACTAGCGGGGTCTTCGAGCAGTACTTC
TRBJ1-2	.	TRBV2	many	CASSEMVHYYGYTF	TGTGCCAGCAGTGAGATGGTTCACTACTATGGCTACACCTTC
TRBJ1-2	.	TRBV12-3/TRBV12-4	few	CASRLDSYYGYTF	TGTGCCAGCAGGCTGGACAGCTACTATGGCTACACCTTC
TRBJ1-2	TRBD1	TRBV20-1	many	CSALNRGLVGYTF	TGCAGTGCTTTGAACAGGGGGCTTGTTGGCTACACCTTC
TRBJ1-1	.	TRBV5-1	many	CASSLALLRWGVNTEAFF	TGCGCCAGCAGCTTGGCCCTTCTCCGGTGGGGGGTGAACACTGAAGCTTTCTTT
TRBJ2-2	.	TRBV7-8	many	CASSLWSVNTGELFF	TGTGCCAGCAGCTTATGGTCGGTGAACACCGGGGAGCTGTTTTTT
TRBJ2-7	TRBD2	TRBV29-1	.	CSVSTSGGAYEQYF	TGCAGCGTTTCGACTAGCGGGGGGGCCTACGAGCAGTACTTC
TRBJ1-1	.	TRBV27	many	CASSGGYTEAFF	TGTGCCAGCTCGGGGGGTTACACTGAAGCTTTCTTT
TRBJ1-5	.	TRBV5-1	many	CASSLGEGAQPQHF	TGCGCCAGCAGCTTGGGAGAGGGTGCTCAGCCCCAGCATTTT
TRBJ1-2	.	TRBV12-3/TRBV12-4	few	CASSPRTVYGYTF	TGTGCCAGCAGTCCTCGGACGGTTTATGGCTACACCTTC
TRBJ2-5	.	TRBV11-2	many	CASSFSRVIGETQYF	TGTGCCAGCAGCTTTAGCAGGGTCATCGGAGAGACCCAGTACTTC
TRBJ2-1	.	TRBV12-3/TRBV12-4	.	CASTPESWTYNEQFF	TGTGCCAGCACCCCGGAATCCTGGACTTACAATGAGCAGTTCTTC
TRBJ1-1	.	TRBV5-1	many	CASSERDTVLGAFF	TGCGCCAGCAGCGAACGGGACACCGTTCTTGGAGCTTTCTTT
TRBJ1-3	.	TRBV6-1	few	CASKEDPFAGNTIYF	TGTGCCAGCAAAGAAGACCCCTTCGCAGGAAACACCATATATTTT
TRBJ2-2	TRBD2	TRBV12-3/TRBV12-4	many	CASSQGEGGELFF	TGTGCCAGCAGTCAAGGGGAGGGCGGGGAGCTGTTTTTT
TRBJ2-7	.	TRBV10-3	once	CAISESIRGEQYF	TGTGCCATCAGTGAGTCGATTAGGGGTGAGCAGTACTTC
TRBJ1-1	.	TRBV5-5	.	CASSLDRVGLNTEAFF	TGTGCCAGCAGCCTGGACAGAGTGGGACTGAACACTGAAGCTTTCTTT
TRBJ2-7	.	TRBV7-8	.	CASSLGDGSIPYEQYF	TGTGCCAGCAGCTTAGGAGACGGGAGTATCCCCTACGAGCAGTACTTC
TRBJ1-5	TRBD1	TRBV6-2/TRBV6-3	many	CASTTQGGQPQHF	TGTGCCAGCACCACCCAAGGGGGCCAGCCCCAGCATTTT
TRBJ2-7	TRBD2	TRBV5-1	many	CASSFSGGPYEQYF	TGCGCCAGCAGCTTCAGCGGGGGCCCCTACGAGCAGTACTTC
TRBJ2-7	TRBD2	TRBV12-3/TRBV12-4	.	CASSIGLAGGPSYEQYF	TGTGCCAGCAGTATTGGACTAGCGGGAGGCCCCTCCTACGAGCAGTACTTC
TRBJ1-5	.	TRBV6-1	.	CASSEVGGQHF	TGTGCCAGCAGTGAAGTAGGGGGACAGCATTTT
TRBJ2-7	.	TRBV11-2	.	CASSLVISYEQYF	TGTGCCAGCAGCTTAGTAATTTCCTACGAGCAGTACTTC
TRBJ1-1	.	TRBV4-1	many	CASSQSKDMNTEAFF	TGCGCCAGCAGCCAGTCCAAAGACATGAACACTGAAGCTTTCTTT